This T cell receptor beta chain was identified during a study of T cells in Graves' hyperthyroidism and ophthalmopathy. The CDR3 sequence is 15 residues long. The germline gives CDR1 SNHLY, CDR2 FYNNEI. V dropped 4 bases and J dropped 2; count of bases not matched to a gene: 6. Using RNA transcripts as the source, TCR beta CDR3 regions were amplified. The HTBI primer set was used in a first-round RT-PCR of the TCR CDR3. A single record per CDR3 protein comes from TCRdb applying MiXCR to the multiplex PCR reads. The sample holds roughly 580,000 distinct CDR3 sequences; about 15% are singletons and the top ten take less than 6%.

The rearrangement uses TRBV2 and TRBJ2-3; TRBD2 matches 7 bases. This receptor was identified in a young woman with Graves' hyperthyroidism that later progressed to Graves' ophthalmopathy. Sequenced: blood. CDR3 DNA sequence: TGTGCCAGCAGTGGACTAGCTGCGGACACAGATACGCAGTATTTT. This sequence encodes CASSGLAADTDTQYF. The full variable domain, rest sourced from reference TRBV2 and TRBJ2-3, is EPEVTQTPSHQVTQMGQEVILRCVPISNHLYFYWYRQILGQKVEFLVSFYNNEISEKSEIFDDQFSVERPDGSNFTLKIRSTKLEDSAMYFCASSGLAADTDTQYFGPGTRLTVL.